Detailed here is one TCR beta chain. Its antigen remains unknown. Although they were nominally healthy when sampled, donors likely had unrecorded immune exposures. This entry comes from a study of cytomegalovirus exposure and HLA in healthy donors. General study results and limits: The number of N-insertions in an Asian-associated ancestry cluster was reportedly below the roughly 670-donor mean in a later analysis. For most TCR beta V segments, an earlier analysis put the productive rate at about 87% or about 30% of the time. Cytomegalovirus association was listed for 170 or so TCR beta chains.

Researchers ran the PCR with 60 Vbeta and 13 Jbeta primers. Method: immunoSEQ multiplex PCR; TCRdb's copy keeps in-frame clones and lacks some. Seen here are some 150,000 clones, around 85% observed once, and the top ten hold under 4.5%. V was shortened by 3 bases and J by 10 bases, with 13 bases between the two germline ends. The germline gives CDR1 SGHAT, CDR2 FQNNGV. This CDR3 has 13 amino acids. Sequenced sample: PBMCs. The sequence came from a man in his forties in good health and CMV-seropositive. The chain links TRBV11-2 to TRBJ2-1, with a possible D match to TRBD2 (5 bases). The CDR3 sequence: CASSFDGIGEQFF. Here the CDR3 DNA reads TGTGCCAGCAGCTTCGACGGGATAGGGGAGCAGTTCTTC.